These T cell receptor beta chains were read from a single sample in a study of blood T cells in healthy people across ages. From the 5' RACE reads, TCRdb called clonotypes with MiXCR, one entry per CDR3 protein. The repertoire consists of about 900,000 distinct CDR3 sequences, with around 62% occurring once and the leading ten covering about a quarter. The source material was blood. The receptors stem from a man aged 30-40 years in good health. Each CDR3 is given with its conserved first and last residue. Each record gives: D gene, J gene, clone size, V gene, CDR3 DNA, CDR3 protein. D genes are given only for firm matches. Clone sizes are given selectively: once, few, many, or a class where the clone is expanded.

d_gene: .
j_gene: TRBJ2-7
abundance: .
v_gene: TRBV12-3/TRBV12-4
CDR3nt: TGTGCCAGCAGTCCCCCCCGGGGGTCCTACGAGCAGTACTTC
CDR3aa: CASSPPRGSYEQYF

d_gene: .
j_gene: TRBJ2-3
abundance: .
v_gene: TRBV4-3
CDR3nt: TGCGCCAGCAGCCAAGGGGCTAGCGAAACAGATACGCAGTATTTT
CDR3aa: CASSQGASETDTQYF

d_gene: TRBD2
j_gene: TRBJ2-5
abundance: few
v_gene: TRBV29-1
CDR3nt: TGCAGCGGAAGACTAGCGGGGGGCCTGCAAGAGACCCAGTACTTC
CDR3aa: CSGRLAGGLQETQYF

d_gene: .
j_gene: TRBJ2-5
abundance: .
v_gene: TRBV12-3/TRBV12-4
CDR3nt: TGTGCCAGCAGCCCACGTGGAACAGAGACCCAGTACTTC
CDR3aa: CASSPRGTETQYF

d_gene: TRBD2
j_gene: TRBJ2-1
abundance: .
v_gene: TRBV18
CDR3nt: TGTGCCAGCTCACTAAGGGGGACTAGCGGAAACAATGAGCAGTTCTTC
CDR3aa: CASSLRGTSGNNEQFF

d_gene: TRBD1
j_gene: TRBJ2-3
abundance: .
v_gene: TRBV7-2
CDR3nt: TGTGCCAGCAGCTTAGAGGGGGCGCATGCAGATACGCAGTATTTT
CDR3aa: CASSLEGAHADTQYF

d_gene: TRBD2
j_gene: TRBJ2-3
abundance: .
v_gene: TRBV29-1
CDR3nt: TGCAGCGTTGAAGATTACGGGACTAGCGGGGGGTTCAGCACAGATACGCAGTATTTT
CDR3aa: CSVEDYGTSGGFSTDTQYF

d_gene: TRBD1
j_gene: TRBJ1-5
abundance: few
v_gene: TRBV12-3/TRBV12-4
CDR3nt: TGTGCCAGCAGTAAGACAGGGGGCAATCAGCCCCAGCATTTT
CDR3aa: CASSKTGGNQPQHF

d_gene: .
j_gene: TRBJ1-5
abundance: few
v_gene: TRBV20-1
CDR3nt: TGCAGTGCTGCCCTGGGACGTAATCAGCCCCAGCATTTT
CDR3aa: CSAALGRNQPQHF

d_gene: .
j_gene: TRBJ2-5
abundance: .
v_gene: TRBV27
CDR3nt: TGTGCCAGCAGTTGGACTACTTACAATGAGCAGTACTTC
CDR3aa: CASSWTTYNEQYF

d_gene: TRBD1
j_gene: TRBJ1-5
abundance: few
v_gene: TRBV29-1
CDR3nt: TGCAGCGTTGAAGAGACAGGGGGCAATCAGCCCCAGCATTTT
CDR3aa: CSVEETGGNQPQHF

d_gene: .
j_gene: TRBJ1-2
abundance: .
v_gene: TRBV7-2
CDR3nt: TGTGCCATCCGGGAAACATATGGCTACACCTTC
CDR3aa: CAIRETYGYTF

d_gene: .
j_gene: TRBJ2-3
abundance: .
v_gene: TRBV20-1
CDR3nt: TGCAGTGCTAGAGCCCCCGGTACTAGCACAGATACGCAGTATTTT
CDR3aa: CSARAPGTSTDTQYF

d_gene: .
j_gene: TRBJ2-5
abundance: .
v_gene: TRBV12-3/TRBV12-4
CDR3nt: TGTGCCAGCAGTTTGGCAGGGACCCAGTACTTC
CDR3aa: CASSLAGTQYF

d_gene: .
j_gene: TRBJ1-5
abundance: .
v_gene: TRBV2
CDR3nt: TGTGCCAGCAGTCCTTCACCGTATGAGGCGCGGAGCAATCAGCCCCAGCATTTT
CDR3aa: CASSPSPYEARSNQPQHF

d_gene: .
j_gene: TRBJ1-2
abundance: few
v_gene: TRBV24-1
CDR3nt: TGTGCCACCAGTCCTGCTGACAGATCCTATGGCTACACCTTC
CDR3aa: CATSPADRSYGYTF

d_gene: .
j_gene: TRBJ2-3
abundance: few
v_gene: TRBV20-1
CDR3nt: TGCAGTGCTAGGAGGGCCGGCGGCACAGATACGCAGTATTTT
CDR3aa: CSARRAGGTDTQYF

d_gene: .
j_gene: TRBJ2-4
abundance: few
v_gene: TRBV29-1
CDR3nt: TGCAGCGTTGGTCTAGAAAACATTCAGTACTTC
CDR3aa: CSVGLENIQYF

d_gene: .
j_gene: TRBJ1-2
abundance: .
v_gene: TRBV11-1
CDR3nt: TGTGCCAGCAGCCATAGGGGGAACCACTATGGCTACACCTTC
CDR3aa: CASSHRGNHYGYTF

d_gene: .
j_gene: TRBJ2-4
abundance: .
v_gene: TRBV4-1
CDR3nt: TGCGCCAGCAGCCCAAGACAGGGCCGGGGGGCCAAAAACATTCAGTACTTC
CDR3aa: CASSPRQGRGAKNIQYF

d_gene: TRBD1
j_gene: TRBJ2-3
abundance: .
v_gene: TRBV11-2
CDR3nt: TGTGCCAGCATCAAACCGGGACAGGGGGGGAAGGATACGCAGTATTTT
CDR3aa: CASIKPGQGGKDTQYF

d_gene: .
j_gene: TRBJ2-1
abundance: .
v_gene: TRBV5-1
CDR3nt: TGCGCCAGCAGTCCAGACGGTAATGAGCAGTTCTTC
CDR3aa: CASSPDGNEQFF

d_gene: .
j_gene: TRBJ1-6
abundance: .
v_gene: TRBV30
CDR3nt: TGTGCCTGGAGTGTACTGCGGGGGACTTCACCCCTCCACTTT
CDR3aa: CAWSVLRGTSPLHF

d_gene: .
j_gene: TRBJ2-7
abundance: .
v_gene: TRBV7-2
CDR3nt: TGTGCCAGCAGCTCCGTGGAAGGGACCCCCTACGAGCAGTACTTC
CDR3aa: CASSSVEGTPYEQYF

d_gene: TRBD2
j_gene: TRBJ2-3
abundance: once
v_gene: TRBV9
CDR3nt: TGTGCCAGCAGCCTTACTTCGACTAGCCCAGATACGCAGTATTTT
CDR3aa: CASSLTSTSPDTQYF

d_gene: .
j_gene: TRBJ1-6
abundance: .
v_gene: TRBV7-3
CDR3nt: TGTGCCTGCAGCCCAGGGACGGCTGATAATTCACCCCTCCACTTT
CDR3aa: CACSPGTADNSPLHF

d_gene: TRBD2
j_gene: TRBJ2-7
abundance: .
v_gene: TRBV4-2
CDR3nt: TGTGCCAGCAGCCAAGAAGAAGCGGGGGGCTACGAGCAGTACTTC
CDR3aa: CASSQEEAGGYEQYF

d_gene: .
j_gene: TRBJ1-6
abundance: .
v_gene: TRBV20-1
CDR3nt: TGCAGTGCGACGGCTCGGGCGGGGTATAATTCACCCCTCCACTTT
CDR3aa: CSATARAGYNSPLHF

d_gene: TRBD1
j_gene: TRBJ2-1
abundance: .
v_gene: TRBV27
CDR3nt: TGTGCCAGCAGTTGGGTACAGGGGTACAATGAGCAGTTCTTC
CDR3aa: CASSWVQGYNEQFF

d_gene: .
j_gene: TRBJ2-7
abundance: .
v_gene: TRBV20-1
CDR3nt: TGCAGTGCTAGAGCACAGGAGCACTACTACGAGCAGTACTTC
CDR3aa: CSARAQEHYYEQYF

d_gene: .
j_gene: TRBJ2-5
abundance: once
v_gene: TRBV7-2
CDR3nt: TGTACCAGCAGCTTAGCGCACCAGTCCCAAGAGACCCAGTACTTT
CDR3aa: CTSSLAHQSQETQYF

d_gene: .
j_gene: TRBJ2-3
abundance: .
v_gene: TRBV7-8
CDR3nt: TGTGCCAGCAGCTCGACCCCGGGACGGTTTAGCACAGATACGCAGTATTTT
CDR3aa: CASSSTPGRFSTDTQYF

d_gene: TRBD1
j_gene: TRBJ1-6
abundance: .
v_gene: TRBV15
CDR3nt: TGTGCCACCAGCAGAGGACAGGGGGATAATTCACCCCTCCACTTT
CDR3aa: CATSRGQGDNSPLHF

d_gene: .
j_gene: TRBJ1-2
abundance: few
v_gene: TRBV12-3/TRBV12-4
CDR3nt: TGTGCCAGCAGTGCATCCGGGACAACCAACTATGGCTACACCTTC
CDR3aa: CASSASGTTNYGYTF

d_gene: TRBD2
j_gene: TRBJ2-3
abundance: .
v_gene: TRBV7-2
CDR3nt: TGTGCCAGCAGCCCCCGAGCGGGGGCCGACACAGATACGCAGTATTTT
CDR3aa: CASSPRAGADTDTQYF

d_gene: TRBD2
j_gene: TRBJ2-1
abundance: .
v_gene: TRBV6-2/TRBV6-3
CDR3nt: TGTGCCAGCAGTAGACTAGCGGGGGGGGAGTTTGAGCAGTTCTTC
CDR3aa: CASSRLAGGEFEQFF

d_gene: .
j_gene: TRBJ2-3
abundance: .
v_gene: TRBV7-9
CDR3nt: TGTGCCAGCAGTATGGCCCCAGATACGCAGTATTTT
CDR3aa: CASSMAPDTQYF

d_gene: TRBD1
j_gene: TRBJ2-5
abundance: few
v_gene: TRBV3-1
CDR3nt: TGTGCCAGCAGCCAAGTTTCCGGGGACAGGGGAGGAGAGACCCAGTACTTC
CDR3aa: CASSQVSGDRGGETQYF

d_gene: .
j_gene: TRBJ2-1
abundance: few
v_gene: TRBV9
CDR3nt: TGTGCCAGCAGTCGACGGGGTACTATTGATGGGGAGCAGTTCTTC
CDR3aa: CASSRRGTIDGEQFF

d_gene: TRBD2
j_gene: TRBJ2-3
abundance: .
v_gene: TRBV5-1
CDR3nt: TGCGCCAGCAGCGCCGGACTAGCGAATCCAGATACGCAGTATTTT
CDR3aa: CASSAGLANPDTQYF